These 12 T cell receptor beta chains originate from one sample sequenced in a study of T cell responses to AZD1222 COVID-19 vaccine. Sequencing was performed with immunoSEQ multiplex PCR; in TCRdb, only in-frame clones are kept and a portion is missing. The sample has some 49,000 clones, about 87% seen once. The material was peripheral blood, obtained 28 days after the second AZD1222 dose. The receptors come from an adult who received the AZD1222 COVID-19 vaccine.

This chain uses TRBV19 with TRBJ1-1; tentatively, D is TRBD1 (5 bases). With 4 bases removed from V and 0 bases from J, the gap between germline ends came to 6 bases. CDR3 length: 13 amino acids. Germline-derived CDR1 and CDR2 are LNHDA and SQIVND (reference sequence). The chain's CDR3 is CASSRGMNTEAFF. The CDR3 nucleotides read TGTGCCAGTAGTAGGGGGATGAACACTGAAGCTTTCTTT.

J is TRBJ1-3 and V is TRBV19; 8 bases map to TRBD1. V shed 8 bases and J 3 bases; nucleotides not matched to a gene: 6. CDR3 length equals 14 residues. Germline V CDR1 and CDR2: LNHDA, SQIVND (reference sequence). As DNA, the CDR3 is TGTGCCAGTGGACAGGGAGTAGATGGAAACACCATATATTTT. This codes for CASGQGVDGNTIYF.

This chain connects TRBV11-2 to TRBJ2-7; no firm D call. CDR1 is SGHAT, CDR2 FQNNGV, per germline. CDR3 length equals 14 residues. V was shortened by 0 bases and J by 4 bases, with 10 bases between the two germline ends. DNA of the CDR3: TGTGCCAGCAGCTTAGATCGCCAGTCGTACGAGCAGTACTTC. It encodes CASSLDRQSYEQYF.

The chain has TRBV29-1 and TRBJ1-1; 10 bases agree with TRBD1. Germline V lookup: CDR1 SQVTM, CDR2 ANQGSEA. V lost 4 bases, J lost 6 bases, and 5 bases stayed unmatched. The CDR3 has 13 amino acids. The CDR3 coding sequence is TGCAGCGTTGTGGGACAGGGGTTCGCTGAAGCTTTCTTT. Its translation is CSVVGQGFAEAFF.

This chain connects TRBV11-2 to TRBJ2-1, with a possible D match to TRBD2 (6 bases). The ends were cut back, 1 base at V and 5 bases at J, with 15 bases in the middle. The CDR3 spans 16 residues. Germline V CDR1 and CDR2: SGHAT, FQNNGV. CDR3 residues: CASSLVAGSRHNEQFF. CDR3 sequence (DNA): TGTGCCAGCAGCTTAGTGGCCGGGAGCCGCCACAATGAGCAGTTCTTC.

The chain has TRBV28 and TRBJ2-5; D ambiguous. The V end was cut by 7 bases, the J end by 3 bases, with 15 bases between. The CDR3 totals 14 residues. CDR1 is MDHEN and CDR2 is SYDVKM in the germline V gene. The CDR3 DNA reads as TGTGCCAGCAAGGAATCTAGGCCCGAAGAGACCCAGTACTTC. This sequence encodes CASKESRPEETQYF.

The CDR3 loop is CASSSYGGLNTGELFF. In nucleotides, the CDR3 is TGCGCCAGCAGCTCGTACGGAGGACTAAACACCGGGGAGCTGTTTTTT. The chain couples TRBV4-3 to TRBJ2-2, with D maybe TRBD2 (6 bases). Germline-derived CDR1 and CDR2 are LGHNA and YSLEER. The CDR3 runs 16 residues. V lost 5 bases to trimming and J lost 2 bases, with 15 bases between them.

The V call is TRBV7-2, the J call TRBJ2-2; D not certain. Germline CDR1 and CDR2: SGHTA and FQGNSA. The CDR3 covers 14 residues. Between the trimmed V and J ends, which lost 5 bases and 1 base, there was a span of 8 bases. The CDR3 sequence: CASSPQRNTGELFF. CDR3 DNA sequence: TGTGCCAGCAGCCCACAAAGGAACACCGGGGAGCTGTTTTTT.

This clone was counted a single time. V usage is TRBV30 and J usage is TRBJ2-3, with D tentatively TRBD1 (5 bases). Germline V gene data show CDR1 as GTSNPN and CDR2 as SVGIG (reference sequence). V lost 4 bases and J 3 bases, leaving 8 bases between the germline ends. The CDR3 covers 12 residues. CDR3 sequence: CAWNAGTDTQYF. The CDR3 DNA is TGTGCCTGGAATGCAGGGACAGATACGCAGTATTTT.

The gene calls are TRBV20-1 and TRBJ1-1, with D hard to call. This CDR3 has 11 amino acids. With 0 bases removed from V and 1 base from J, the gap between germline ends came to 0 bases. Germline CDR1 and CDR2: DFQATT and SNEGSKA (reference sequence). CDR3 DNA: TGCAGTGCTAGAGAGAACACTGAAGCTTTCTTT. This encodes CSARENTEAFF.

The chain carries TRBV6-2 or TRBV6-3 and TRBJ2-5; D not resolved. Trimming left V 1 base short and J 5 bases short, with 14 bases between. The CDR3 has 15 residues. CDR1 is MNHEY and CDR2 is SVGEGT in the germline V gene. The CDR3 DNA follows: TGTGCCAGCAGTTACTATCGGGCCCCGAGGGAGACCCAGTACTTC. Translated: CASSYYRAPRETQYF.

CDR3 loop: CAISRQAGANYGYTF. The CDR3 coding sequence is TGTGCCATCAGTAGACAGGCTGGGGCTAACTATGGCTACACCTTC. The chain uses TRBV10-3 and TRBJ1-2; a possible D gene is TRBD1 (6 bases). CDR1 is ENHRY and CDR2 is SYGVKD in the germline V gene. V lost 5 bases and J 0 bases, leaving 13 bases between the germline ends. The CDR3 length is 15 residues.